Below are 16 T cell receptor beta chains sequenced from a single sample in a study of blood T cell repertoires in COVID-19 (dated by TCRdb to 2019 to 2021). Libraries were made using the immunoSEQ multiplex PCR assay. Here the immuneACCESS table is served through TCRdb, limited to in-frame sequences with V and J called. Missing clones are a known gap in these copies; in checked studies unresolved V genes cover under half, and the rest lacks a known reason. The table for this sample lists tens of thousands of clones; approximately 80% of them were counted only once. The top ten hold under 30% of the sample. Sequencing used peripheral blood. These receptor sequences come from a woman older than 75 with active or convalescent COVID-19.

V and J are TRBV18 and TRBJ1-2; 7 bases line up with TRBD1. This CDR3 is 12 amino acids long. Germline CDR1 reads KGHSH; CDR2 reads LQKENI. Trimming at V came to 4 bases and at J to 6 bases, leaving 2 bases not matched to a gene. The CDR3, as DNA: TGTGCCAGCTCACTCACAGGGGATGGCTACACCTTC. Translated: CASSLTGDGYTF.

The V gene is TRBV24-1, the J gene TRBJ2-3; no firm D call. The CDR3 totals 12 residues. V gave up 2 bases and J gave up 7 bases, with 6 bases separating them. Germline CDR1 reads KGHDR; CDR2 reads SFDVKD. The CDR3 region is CATSDSDYTQYF. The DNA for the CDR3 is TGTGCCACCAGTGATTCAGACTATACGCAGTATTTT.

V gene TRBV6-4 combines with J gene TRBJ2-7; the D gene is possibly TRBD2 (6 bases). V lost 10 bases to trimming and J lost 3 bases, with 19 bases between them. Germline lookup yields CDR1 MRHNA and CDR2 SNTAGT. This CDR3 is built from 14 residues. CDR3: CANLGEENVYEQYF. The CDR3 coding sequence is TGTGCCAACCTAGGGGAGGAAAATGTCTACGAGCAGTACTTC.

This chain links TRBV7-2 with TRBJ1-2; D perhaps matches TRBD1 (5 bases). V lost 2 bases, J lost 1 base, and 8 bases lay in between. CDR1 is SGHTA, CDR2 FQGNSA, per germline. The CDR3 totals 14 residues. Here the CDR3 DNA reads TGTGCCAGCAGCTTATCGACAGATAACTATGGCTACACCTTC. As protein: CASSLSTDNYGYTF. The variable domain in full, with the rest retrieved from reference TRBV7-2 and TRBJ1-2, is GAGVSQSPSNKVTEKGKDVELRCDPISGHTALYWYRQSLGQGLEFLIYFQGNSAPDKSGLPSDRFSAERTGGSVSTLTIQRTQQEDSAVYLCASSLSTDNYGYTFGSGTRLTVV.

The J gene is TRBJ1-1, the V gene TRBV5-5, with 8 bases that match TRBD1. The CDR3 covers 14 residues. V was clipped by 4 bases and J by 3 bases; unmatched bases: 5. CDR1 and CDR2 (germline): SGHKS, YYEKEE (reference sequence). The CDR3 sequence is CASSPTGGYTEAFF. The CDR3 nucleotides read TGTGCCAGCAGCCCTACAGGGGGATACACTGAAGCTTTCTTT.

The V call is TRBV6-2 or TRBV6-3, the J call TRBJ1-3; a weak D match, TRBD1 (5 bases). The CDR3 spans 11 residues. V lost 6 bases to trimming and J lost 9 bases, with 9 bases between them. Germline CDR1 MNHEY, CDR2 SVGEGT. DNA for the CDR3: TGTGCCAGCAGCCGACAGAGCACCATATATTTT. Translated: CASSRQSTIYF.

CDR3 sequence: CASSLAVGARDTQYF. DNA for the CDR3: TGTGCCAGCAGCTTAGCGGTGGGGGCCAGAGATACGCAGTATTTT. The chain has TRBV7-2 and TRBJ2-3, with D possibly matching TRBD1 (6 bases). The V gene's germline CDR1 is SGHTA and CDR2 FQGNSA. With 0 bases removed from V and 5 bases from J, the gap between germline ends came to 12 bases. CDR3 length: 15 residues. Full variable domain (missing parts from reference TRBV7-2 and TRBJ2-3): GAGVSQSPSNKVTEKGKDVELRCDPISGHTALYWYRQSLGQGLEFLIYFQGNSAPDKSGLPSDRFSAERTGGSVSTLTIQRTQQEDSAVYLCASSLAVGARDTQYFGPGTRLTVL.

This chain's CDR3 is CASSRGTGGVNTEAFF. The CDR3 nucleotides read TGTGCCAGTAGTAGGGGAACAGGGGGCGTCAACACTGAAGCTTTCTTT. The rearrangement uses TRBV19 and TRBJ1-1; 9 bases match TRBD1. This CDR3 spans 16 amino acids. The junction had 8 bases not matched to a gene; V was cut back by 4 bases and J by 2 bases. Germline CDR1 LNHDA, CDR2 SQIVND (reference sequence).

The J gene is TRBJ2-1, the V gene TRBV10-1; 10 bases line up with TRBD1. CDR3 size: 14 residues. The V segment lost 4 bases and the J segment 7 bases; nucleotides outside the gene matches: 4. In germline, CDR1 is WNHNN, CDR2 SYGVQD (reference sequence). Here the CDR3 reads CASSGGQGRNEQFF. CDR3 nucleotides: TGCGCCAGCAGTGGGGGACAGGGGAGGAATGAGCAGTTCTTC.

The CDR3: CASSGQGVYGYTF. The CDR3, as DNA: TGTGCCAGCAGTGGACAGGGGGTCTATGGCTACACCTTC. The chain joins TRBV2 to TRBJ1-2, with 9 bases identical to TRBD1. This CDR3 spans 13 amino acids. J gave up 4 bases and V 4 bases, and 1 base lay outside the gene matches. Germline V gene lookup returns CDR1 SNHLY and CDR2 FYNNEI. The full variable domain, with the rest looked up from reference TRBV2 and TRBJ1-2, is EPEVTQTPSHQVTQMGQEVILRCVPISNHLYFYWYRQILGQKVEFLVSFYNNEISEKSEIFDDQFSVERPDGSNFTLKIRSTKLEDSAMYFCASSGQGVYGYTFGSGTRLTVV.

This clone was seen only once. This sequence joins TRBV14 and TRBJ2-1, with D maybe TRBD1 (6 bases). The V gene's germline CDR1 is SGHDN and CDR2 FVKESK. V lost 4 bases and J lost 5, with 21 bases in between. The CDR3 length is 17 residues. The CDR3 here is CASSPPRGYPEDNEQFF. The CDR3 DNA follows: TGTGCCAGCAGCCCACCCAGGGGCTACCCAGAGGACAATGAGCAGTTCTTC. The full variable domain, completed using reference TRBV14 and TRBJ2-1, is EAGVTQFPSHSVIEKGQTVTLRCDPISGHDNLYWYRRVMGKEIKFLLHFVKESKQDESGMPNNRFLAERTGGTYSTLKVQPAELEDSGVYFCASSPPRGYPEDNEQFFGPGTRLTVL.

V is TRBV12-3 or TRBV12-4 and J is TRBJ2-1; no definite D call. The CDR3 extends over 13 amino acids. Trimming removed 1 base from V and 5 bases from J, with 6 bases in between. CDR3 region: CASSLGHNNEQFF. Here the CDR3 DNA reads TGTGCCAGCAGTTTAGGACATAACAATGAGCAGTTCTTC.

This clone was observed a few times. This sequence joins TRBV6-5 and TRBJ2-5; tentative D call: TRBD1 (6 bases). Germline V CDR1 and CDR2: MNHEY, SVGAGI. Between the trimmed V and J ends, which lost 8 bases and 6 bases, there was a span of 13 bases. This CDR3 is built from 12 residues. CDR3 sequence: CASQGSLKTQYF. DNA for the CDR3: TGTGCCAGCCAGGGGAGTCTGAAGACCCAGTACTTC.

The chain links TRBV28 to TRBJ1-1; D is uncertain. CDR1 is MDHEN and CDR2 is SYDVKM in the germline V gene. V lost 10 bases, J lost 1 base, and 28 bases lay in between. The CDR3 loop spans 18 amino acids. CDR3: CAINSPGASAKPNTEAFF. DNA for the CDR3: TGTGCCATCAATTCCCCGGGAGCCAGCGCCAAACCGAACACTGAAGCTTTCTTT.

CDR3 protein: CASMTSGGPRGTQYF. The CDR3 DNA reads TGTGCCAGCATGACTAGCGGGGGGCCCCGGGGGACGCAGTATTTT. The chain is built from TRBV6-5 and TRBJ2-3, with 13 bases that match TRBD2. This CDR3 region has 15 residues. Germline CDR1 MNHEY, CDR2 SVGAGI. V shed 7 bases and J 9 bases; nucleotides not matched to a gene: 10.

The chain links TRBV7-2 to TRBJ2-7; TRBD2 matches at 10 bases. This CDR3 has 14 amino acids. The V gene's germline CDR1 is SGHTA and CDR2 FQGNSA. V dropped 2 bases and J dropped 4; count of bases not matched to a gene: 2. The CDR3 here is CASSLTSGTYEQYF. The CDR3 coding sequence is TGTGCCAGCAGCTTAACTAGCGGGACTTACGAGCAGTACTTC. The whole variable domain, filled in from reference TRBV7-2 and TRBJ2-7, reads GAGVSQSPSNKVTEKGKDVELRCDPISGHTALYWYRQSLGQGLEFLIYFQGNSAPDKSGLPSDRFSAERTGGSVSTLTIQRTQQEDSAVYLCASSLTSGTYEQYFGPGTRLTVT.